One sample yielded the 19 T cell receptor beta chains listed below, sequenced in a study of CD8 T cells in ankylosing spondylitis listed by TCRdb under 2017. Libraries were prepared through 5' RACE. Sequencing instrument: Illumina HiSeq 2500. Clones were called with MiXCR by TCRdb after fastp trimmed the public reads at Q25, and only in-frame beta chains were retained. Duplicate CDR3 protein sequences are folded into a single record with the most common DNA and genes. A total of about 800,000 distinct CDR3 sequences appear in this sample, about an eighth of them only once. The ten most abundant clones make up approximately 0.51% of the sample. Antigens of these TCRs are unknown. Points the paper makes about the study in general: A TCR beta motif made up of several highly homologous amino acid variants appeared to be characteristic of blood from ankylosing spondylitis patients.

The sample comprised blood, either unsorted or a sorted T cell fraction (not recorded which). The receptors were gathered from a male donor with ankylosing spondylitis.

V is TRBV27 and J is TRBJ1-2; maybe TRBD1 (6 bases). The CDR3 totals 16 residues. V was shortened by 5 bases and J by 6 bases, with 22 bases between the two germline ends. Germline V gene data show CDR1 as MNHEY and CDR2 as SMNVEV (reference sequence). CDR3 region: CASSRSTVDGGHGYTF. The DNA of the CDR3 is TGTGCCAGCAGTCGCTCTACCGTTGACGGGGGGCATGGCTACACCTTC.

V usage is TRBV20-1 and J usage is TRBJ2-2; D not certain. This CDR3 has 12 amino acids. Between the trimmed V and J ends, which lost 5 bases and 8 bases, there was a span of 12 bases. Germline V CDR1 and CDR2: DFQATT, SNEGSKA (reference sequence). CDR3 protein: CSAGPVGGELFF. Here the CDR3 DNA reads TGCAGTGCTGGCCCCGTCGGTGGGGAGCTGTTTTTT.

The chain links TRBV27 to TRBJ2-5, with D perhaps being TRBD1 or TRBD2 (5 bases each). The CDR3 spans 14 residues. The germline V gene has CDR1 MNHEY and CDR2 SMNVEV (reference sequence). Trimming stripped 6 bases from V and 5 bases from J, with 16 bases between. The CDR3 DNA is TGTGCCAGCAGCCTTGGTTGGGGGATTGAGACCCAGTACTTC. Protein sequence: CASSLGWGIETQYF.

This clonotype was detected a few times. This sequence joins TRBV20-1 and TRBJ1-2, with D uncertain. V was pared by 6 bases and J by 6 bases, with 14 bases between. CDR1 is DFQATT and CDR2 is SNEGSKA in the germline V gene (reference sequence). This CDR3 contains 12 residues. DNA for the CDR3: TGCAGTGCCGGGGAGCAGGTGGATGGCTACACCTTC. It is translated as CSAGEQVDGYTF.

There are many counts of this clonotype. CDR3 region: CSAPGGSSTDTQYF. For the CDR3, the DNA is TGCAGTGCTCCCGGGGGGTCTAGCACAGATACGCAGTATTTT. The chain uses TRBV20-1 and TRBJ2-3; 7 bases are shared with TRBD2. Germline trimming cut 5 bases from V and 0 bases from J; bases unmatched to any gene: 5. Germline CDR1 and CDR2: DFQATT and SNEGSKA (reference sequence). The CDR3 spans 14 residues.

This clonotype was detected ten times or more. The chain links TRBV7-2 to TRBJ2-5; TRBD1 matches 8 bases. Germline trimming cut 3 bases from V and 3 bases from J; bases unmatched to any gene: 0. This CDR3 has 13 amino acids. CDR1 SGHTA and CDR2 FQGNSA come from the germline V gene. This chain's CDR3 is CASSLDREETQYF. Here the CDR3 DNA reads TGTGCCAGCAGCTTGGACAGGGAAGAGACCCAGTACTTC.

V usage is TRBV6-5 and J usage is TRBJ2-1, with TRBD2 identical over 8 bases. CDR3 length equals 15 residues. Losses at the gene ends were 8 bases for V and 7 bases for J; bases not matched to a gene: 13. Germline CDR1 MNHEY, CDR2 SVGAGI. CDR3 sequence: CASVRKSAGGNEQFF. CDR3 in DNA: TGTGCCAGCGTTCGGAAGTCTGCGGGGGGAAATGAGCAGTTCTTC.

This clonotype was seen ten or more times. The rearrangement joins TRBV29-1 to TRBJ2-7, with D maybe TRBD1 (5 bases). The CDR3 totals 11 residues. With 6 bases removed from V and 4 bases from J, the gap between germline ends came to 10 bases. Germline V CDR1 and CDR2: SQVTM, ANQGSEA. CDR3 coding DNA: TGCAGCGTGGCAGACAGATACGAGCAGTACTTC. Translating gives CSVADRYEQYF.

This clonotype was seen a handful of times. The rearrangement links TRBV5-1 to TRBJ2-5; D is perhaps TRBD2 (6 bases). CDR3 length equals 14 residues. V lost 5 bases and J lost 5, with 16 bases in between. Per the germline V gene, CDR1 is SGHRS and CDR2 is YFSETQ. The CDR3 reads CASRPVPGVETQYF. In DNA form, the CDR3 reads TGCGCCAGCAGGCCTGTTCCGGGGGTCGAGACCCAGTACTTC.

On this clonotype itself: Relative to the germline gene, one junction end is altered; a read error may explain this. The V gene is TRBV7-2, the J gene TRBJ1-2; no reliable D call. The CDR3 sequence is 14 residues long. From germline, CDR1 is SGHTA and CDR2 FQGNSA. The CDR3 DNA is TGTGCCAGCAGATTAGCGTTTGTGCAGATCGGCTACACCTTC. This encodes CASRLAFVQIGYTF.

In its sample, this clonotype was seen many times. The genes are TRBV7-2 and TRBJ2-5; tentatively, D is TRBD2 (5 bases). CDR3 length: 15 residues. From germline, CDR1 is SGHTA and CDR2 FQGNSA. The germline V and J ends were trimmed by 2 bases and 4 bases, with 14 bases remaining between them. CDR3 region: CASSLTGGEVETQYF. In nucleotides, the CDR3 is TGTGCCAGCAGCTTAACCGGAGGAGAGGTAGAGACCCAGTACTTC.

This clonotype was recorded a few times. J is TRBJ2-1 and V is TRBV18; TRBD1 is a possible D gene (5 bases). The CDR3 loop spans 13 amino acids. The V and J ends lost 3 bases and 7 bases respectively, with 10 bases between them. From germline, CDR1 is KGHSH and CDR2 LQKENI. CDR3 sequence: CASSPPGKNEQFF. The CDR3 DNA reads TGTGCCAGCTCACCGCCAGGGAAGAATGAGCAGTTCTTC.

Of note for this clonotype: A read error may explain this, as a much larger clone is one base away. CDR3 protein: CASSIGLARAYEQYF. CDR3 coding DNA: TGTGCCAGCAGCATAGGACTAGCTAGGGCCTACGAGCAGTACTTC. The chain couples TRBV7-2 to TRBJ2-7, with TRBD2 matching 8 bases. Germline CDR1 is SGHTA and CDR2 is FQGNSA. There are 15 residues in the CDR3. V lost 5 bases and J lost 2; bases outside the gene matches: 8.

A few counts support this clonotype. This chain connects TRBV20-1 to TRBJ2-1; possibly TRBD1 for D (5 bases). The CDR3 is 13 amino acids. The V and J ends lost 4 bases and 8 bases respectively, with 15 bases between them. Germline CDR1 reads DFQATT; CDR2 reads SNEGSKA (reference sequence). This CDR3 is CSAKGFQGDEQFF. DNA for the CDR3: TGCAGTGCTAAGGGCTTCCAAGGGGATGAGCAGTTCTTC.

The chain joins TRBV20-1 to TRBJ2-7; D is undetermined. V was trimmed by 4 bases and J by 0 bases, leaving 7 bases between them. CDR3 length equals 12 residues. Germline assignment: CDR1 DFQATT and CDR2 SNEGSKA (reference sequence). CDR3 sequence: CSAKLPSYEQYF. The CDR3 DNA reads TGCAGTGCTAAACTACCCTCCTACGAGCAGTACTTC.

The CDR3 loop reads CASSPTPGLAGGGYSYNEQFF. The CDR3, as DNA: TGTGCCAGCAGCCCAACGCCGGGACTAGCGGGGGGTGGCTACTCCTACAATGAGCAGTTCTTC. V and J are TRBV3-1 and TRBJ2-1, with 15 bases fitting TRBD2. This CDR3 is built from 21 residues. The V gene end was trimmed by 4 bases and the J gene end by 0 bases; junction bases not matched to a gene: 13. CDR1 and CDR2 (germline): LGHDT, YNNKEL (reference sequence).

The rearrangement links TRBV20-1 to TRBJ1-4; the match to TRBD1 covers 8 bases. CDR1 is DFQATT, CDR2 SNEGSKA, per germline (reference sequence). This CDR3 has 14 amino acids. V gave up 1 base and J gave up 8 bases; unmatched junction bases: 6. The chain's CDR3 is CSARADRVSEKLFF. The CDR3 DNA reads TGCAGTGCTAGAGCGGACAGGGTCTCGGAAAAACTGTTTTTT.

This clonotype was seen only a few times. The J gene is TRBJ1-3, the V gene TRBV4-2; possibly TRBD1 for D (5 bases). CDR3 length: 12 residues. V was cut by 11 bases and J by 2 bases, with 10 bases left in between. CDR1 is LGHNA, CDR2 YNFKEQ, per germline. The CDR3 nucleotides read TGTGCCTTCGGGACGGCTGGAAACACCATATATTTT. Protein product: CAFGTAGNTIYF.

The CDR3 coding sequence is TGCAGTGCTCAGATAGGGGGACAGGGGGACACCGGGGAGCTGTTTTTT. Translation gives CSAQIGGQGDTGELFF. The V and J genes are TRBV20-1 and TRBJ2-2, with 11 bases fitting TRBD1. The germline V gene encodes CDR1 DFQATT and CDR2 SNEGSKA (reference sequence). V was pared by 5 bases and J by 3 bases, with 8 bases of the junction left unmatched. The CDR3 has 16 residues.